Listed below are T cell receptor beta chains from one sample, sequenced in a study of T-cell memory formation after mild COVID-19. Each CDR3 protein gets one entry after TCRdb re-called the 5' RACE reads with MiXCR. The sample holds tens of thousands of distinct CDR3 sequences, more than 7% seen once. Sequenced material: PBMCs or a T cell subset sorted from them (not recorded which). These receptor sequences come from a man aged 18 to 30 who had mild COVID-19 (a few samples of this study predate the infection). Cell type and time point are not known. Both conserved end residues are part of each CDR3. The D gene is left open where the match is weak. Clone size is given for some rows only: seen once, a few or many times, or a class if the clone is expanded.

J,D,V,size,DNA,CDR3
TRBJ2-3,NA,TRBV7-2,many,TGTGCCAGCAGCTTATCACTAGGCGGAGATACGCAGTATTTT,CASSLSLGGDTQYF
TRBJ1-4,NA,TRBV4-3,many,TGCGCCAGCAGCCGGCTCGGGCTTGAAAAACTGTTTTTT,CASSRLGLEKLFF
TRBJ2-1,NA,TRBV29-1,NA,TGCAGTGCCGGGACTGACAATGAGCAGTTCTTC,CSAGTDNEQFF
TRBJ1-2,TRBD1,TRBV19,NA,TGTGCCAGTACCGGACAGGGGAACTATGGCTACACCTTC,CASTGQGNYGYTF
TRBJ1-6,TRBD1,TRBV12-3/TRBV12-4,NA,TGTGCCACCAGTTATCAGGGACAGACACCCCTCCACTTT,CATSYQGQTPLHF
TRBJ2-5,TRBD2,TRBV20-1,NA,TGCAGTGCTAGAGTGACTAGCGGGGCCCAAGAGACCCAGTACTTC,CSARVTSGAQETQYF
TRBJ2-7,NA,TRBV12-3/TRBV12-4,few,TGTGCCAGCAGTTTAATAGGCATTTCCTACGAGCAGTACTTC,CASSLIGISYEQYF
TRBJ2-5,NA,TRBV7-6,NA,TGTGCCAGCAGCTTAGTGGGTCGGGCGTCCTTCCCGACCCAGTACTTC,CASSLVGRASFPTQYF
TRBJ2-5,NA,TRBV5-1,NA,TGCGCCAGCAGCGATGCCCCGGACGGGGCAGAGACCCAGTACTTC,CASSDAPDGAETQYF
TRBJ2-1,TRBD2,TRBV2,many,TGTGCCAGCAACCCACGACTAGCGGGGGGCGATGAGCAGTTCTTC,CASNPRLAGGDEQFF
TRBJ2-1,TRBD2,TRBV5-1,few,TGCGCCAGCAGCTTAGGGCGGGGGGACAATGAGCAGTTCTTC,CASSLGRGDNEQFF
TRBJ1-6,NA,TRBV5-1,many,TGCGCCAGCAGCTTGGAGGGTTATAATTCACCCCTCCACTTT,CASSLEGYNSPLHF
TRBJ2-7,NA,TRBV27,few,TGTGCCAGCACCGACCAGGGCCACGAGCAGTACTTC,CASTDQGHEQYF
TRBJ2-5,TRBD2,TRBV10-3,many,TGTGCCATCAGATCAAGCGGGGGGATCCAAGAGACCCAGTACTTC,CAIRSSGGIQETQYF
TRBJ2-2,NA,TRBV5-3,NA,TGTGCCAGAAGCTTGGCCGGGCAGGGCTCCGAGAACACCGGGGAGCTGTTTTTT,CARSLAGQGSENTGELFF
TRBJ1-2,TRBD1,TRBV7-2,NA,TGTGCCAGCCATGCCCCCGGGACAGGAGCTAACTATGGCTACACCTTC,CASHAPGTGANYGYTF
TRBJ2-7,NA,TRBV7-9,NA,TGTGCCAGCAGCCAACCCGTGGGCGAGCAGTACTTC,CASSQPVGEQYF
TRBJ2-7,NA,TRBV9,many,TGTGCCAGCAGCGGCCTCCTTTACGAGCAGTACTTC,CASSGLLYEQYF
TRBJ2-1,TRBD2,TRBV7-9,NA,TGTGCCAGCAGCCTACTAGCGGGGGGGCTCCATGAGCAGTTCTTC,CASSLLAGGLHEQFF
TRBJ1-2,TRBD1,TRBV4-3,NA,TGCGCCAGCAGCCAAGATCCGAGACAGGGCGACGGCTACACCTTC,CASSQDPRQGDGYTF
TRBJ2-1,TRBD2,TRBV5-4,NA,TGTGCCAGCAGCTTGGGGACTAGCGGATACAATGAGCAGTTCTTC,CASSLGTSGYNEQFF
TRBJ2-1,NA,TRBV5-1,many,TGCGCCAGCAGCCCGGGCCCGGGAAATGAGCAGTTCTTC,CASSPGPGNEQFF
TRBJ1-2,NA,TRBV6-5,few,TGTGCCAGCAGTTACTCGAAACCCCTATATGGCTACACCTTC,CASSYSKPLYGYTF
TRBJ1-1,TRBD1,TRBV4-3,NA,TGCGCCAGCAGCCAAAGTTCCGGGACAGCGTCCTGGCGATCGAACACTGAAGCTTTCTTT,CASSQSSGTASWRSNTEAFF
TRBJ1-2,NA,TRBV27,few,TGTGCCAGCAGTTTATCGGCAGACCTGGGCTACACCTTC,CASSLSADLGYTF
TRBJ2-1,NA,TRBV7-2,few,TGTGCCAGCAGCTTATTTGGTAGGCTCTACTACAATGAGCAGTTCTTC,CASSLFGRLYYNEQFF
TRBJ2-3,TRBD2,TRBV7-2,NA,TGTGCCAGCAGCGCCCCTAGCGGGGGGGCCACAGATACGCAGTATTTT,CASSAPSGGATDTQYF
TRBJ2-2,TRBD1,TRBV7-9,few,TGTGCCAGCAGCCCGGACAGGGTTTTTTCAACCGGGGAGCTGTTTTTT,CASSPDRVFSTGELFF
TRBJ2-2,NA,TRBV7-2,few,TGTGCCAGCAGGGGTATGGGTACGAACACCGGGGAGCTGTTTTTT,CASRGMGTNTGELFF
TRBJ2-7,TRBD2,TRBV7-2,many,TGTGCCAGCTCCCACGGCTCTAGCGGGTTTGAGCAGTACTTC,CASSHGSSGFEQYF
TRBJ2-3,NA,TRBV29-1,many,TGCAGCGTTCAAGAAGGGGGACCCACAGATACGCAGTATTTT,CSVQEGGPTDTQYF
TRBJ2-1,NA,TRBV12-3/TRBV12-4,NA,TGTGCCAGCAGTTTGCGGGGGCTGAATGAGCAGTTCTTC,CASSLRGLNEQFF
TRBJ2-1,NA,TRBV10-3,NA,TGTGCCATCAACGTGAGAAACAATGAGCAGTTCTTC,CAINVRNNEQFF
TRBJ2-1,NA,TRBV12-3/TRBV12-4,NA,TGTGCCAGCAGTTTAACCAGGGACAATGAGCAGTTCTTC,CASSLTRDNEQFF
TRBJ1-2,NA,TRBV9,few,TGTGCCAGCAGCGCCACACCCGGCTATGGCTACACCTTC,CASSATPGYGYTF
TRBJ2-2,NA,TRBV5-1,few,TGCGCCAGCAGCTTGACAGGCACCGGGGAGCTGTTTTTT,CASSLTGTGELFF
TRBJ1-1,NA,TRBV4-1,many,TGCGCCAGCAGGAGCCTCACACGCAACACTGAAGCTTTCTTT,CASRSLTRNTEAFF
TRBJ2-5,NA,TRBV5-1,many,TGCGCCAGCAGCTTCAACCCTGAAGAGACCCAGTACTTC,CASSFNPEETQYF
TRBJ2-3,TRBD1,TRBV19,few,TGTGCCAGTAGTCCCTGGGACAGGGGAGAAGATACGCAGTATTTT,CASSPWDRGEDTQYF
TRBJ1-2,TRBD1,TRBV7-2,medium-sized,TGTGCCAGTCAGGGGGACGGCTATGGCTACACCTTC,CASQGDGYGYTF
TRBJ2-7,NA,TRBV7-2,many,TGTGCCAGCAGCCGGGTGCCTACAAACTCCTACGAGCAGTACTTC,CASSRVPTNSYEQYF
TRBJ2-5,NA,TRBV7-9,many,TGTGCCGGAACCTCAACGTCCCAAGAGACCCAGTACTTC,CAGTSTSQETQYF
TRBJ2-3,NA,TRBV7-2,medium-sized,TGTGCCAGCAGCCCTGGGCATACCTCTGGCACAGATACGCAGTATTTT,CASSPGHTSGTDTQYF
TRBJ2-1,NA,TRBV7-2,NA,TGTGCCAGCAGCTTCCCCAGGGGTCGAAACTACAATGAGCAGTTCTTC,CASSFPRGRNYNEQFF
TRBJ2-2,NA,TRBV20-1,many,TGCAGTGCTAGGCAGGCCGGTATGATGAACACCGGGGAGCTGTTTTTT,CSARQAGMMNTGELFF
TRBJ2-7,NA,TRBV7-2,few,TGTGCCAGCAGCTTCCTCAGGGACGAGCAGTACTTC,CASSFLRDEQYF
TRBJ2-5,TRBD2,TRBV3-1,many,TGTGCCAGCAGCCAGCGGGGGGGCCCTGAGACCCAGTACTTC,CASSQRGGPETQYF
TRBJ1-1,NA,TRBV29-1,few,TGCAGCGTTGAACCGGGACGGGGGGATGAAGCTTTCTTT,CSVEPGRGDEAFF
TRBJ2-3,TRBD2,TRBV3-1,NA,TGTGCCAGCAGCCAGGCCCGCGGGGGGAAGCATACGCAGTATTTT,CASSQARGGKHTQYF